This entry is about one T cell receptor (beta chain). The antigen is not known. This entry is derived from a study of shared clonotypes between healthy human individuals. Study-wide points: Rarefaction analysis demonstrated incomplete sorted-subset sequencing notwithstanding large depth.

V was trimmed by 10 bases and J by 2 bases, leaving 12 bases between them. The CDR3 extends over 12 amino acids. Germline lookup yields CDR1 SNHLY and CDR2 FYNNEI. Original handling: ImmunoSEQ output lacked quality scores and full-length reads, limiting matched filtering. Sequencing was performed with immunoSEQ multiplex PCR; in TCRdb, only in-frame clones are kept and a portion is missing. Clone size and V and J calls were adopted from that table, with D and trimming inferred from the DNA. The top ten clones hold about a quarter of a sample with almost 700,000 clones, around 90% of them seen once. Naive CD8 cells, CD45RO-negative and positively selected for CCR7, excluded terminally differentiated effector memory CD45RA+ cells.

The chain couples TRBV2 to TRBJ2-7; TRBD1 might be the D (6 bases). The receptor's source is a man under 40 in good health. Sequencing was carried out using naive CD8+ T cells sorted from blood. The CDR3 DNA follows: TGTGCCACCAGGGACAAGGCCTACGAGCAGTACTTC. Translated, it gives CATRDKAYEQYF.